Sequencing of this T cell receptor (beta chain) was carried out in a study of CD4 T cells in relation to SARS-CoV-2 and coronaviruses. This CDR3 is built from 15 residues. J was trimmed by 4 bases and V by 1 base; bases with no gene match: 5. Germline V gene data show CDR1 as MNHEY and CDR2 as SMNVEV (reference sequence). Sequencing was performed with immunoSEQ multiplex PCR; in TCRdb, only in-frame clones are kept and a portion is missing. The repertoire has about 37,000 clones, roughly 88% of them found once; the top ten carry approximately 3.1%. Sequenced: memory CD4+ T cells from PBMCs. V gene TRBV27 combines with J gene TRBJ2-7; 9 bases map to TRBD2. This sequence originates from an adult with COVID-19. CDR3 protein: CASSLWGGRAYEQYF. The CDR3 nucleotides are TGTGCCAGCAGTTTATGGGGCGGGAGGGCTTACGAGCAGTACTTC.